Given below is one TCR beta chain in context. The germline V gene has CDR1 LGHNA and CDR2 YNFKEQ. V dropped 0 bases and J dropped 5; count of bases not matched to a gene: 6. The CDR3 contains 16 residues. This entry is derived from a study of blood T cell repertoires in COVID-19. Looking at the study overall: COVID-19 samples collected from the United States, Italy and Spain covered acute and convalescent phases.

Profiling relied on immunoSEQ multiplex PCR, and the TCRdb table lists in-frame clones only, not all of them. The repertoire holds around 250,000 clones, roughly 83% seen once, with approximately 13% in the top ten. The receptor was derived from a man older than 75 with acute or convalescent COVID-19. Sequenced input: peripheral blood. The chain joins TRBV4-2 to TRBJ2-5; 10 bases map to TRBD2. This CDR3 is CASSQEKTSGSETQYF. CDR3 sequence (DNA): TGTGCCAGCAGCCAAGAGAAGACTAGCGGGTCGGAGACCCAGTACTTC.